This passage covers 22 T cell receptor beta chains from one sample sequenced in a study of cytomegalovirus exposure and HLA in healthy donors. Sequencing used immunoSEQ multiplex PCR; TCRdb keeps in-frame clones, though not all of them. Among 150,000 to 200,000 clones listed, roughly 82% were seen once. Sequencing was carried out using PBMCs. Every receptor here comes from a man younger than 30 in good health and CMV-seropositive.

This clone was detected once. V gene TRBV6-1 combines with J gene TRBJ1-5; no clear D gene. V was clipped by 5 bases and J by 2 bases, with 7 bases between them. The CDR3 totals 13 residues. Germline V lookup: CDR1 MNHNS, CDR2 SASEGT. This CDR3 is CASSPRGNQPQHF. DNA of the CDR3: TGTGCCAGCAGTCCTCGGGGCAATCAGCCCCAGCATTTT.

This clone was seen ten or more times. As DNA, the CDR3 is TGCGCCAGCAGCTTGCGGGGGATAGTGAGAACAGATACGCAGTATTTT. Translating it yields CASSLRGIVRTDTQYF. This chain links TRBV5-1 with TRBJ2-3; tentatively, D is TRBD2 (6 bases). Trimming removed 1 base at V and 3 bases at J, with 15 bases between. Per germline, CDR1 SGHRS and CDR2 YFSETQ. The CDR3 covers 16 residues.

The rearrangement joins TRBV5-1 to TRBJ2-2; D is possibly TRBD2 (6 bases). Germline lookup yields CDR1 SGHRS and CDR2 YFSETQ. Trimming left V 3 bases short and J 5 bases short, with 14 bases between. This CDR3 spans 15 amino acids. CDR3: CASSYSSAGTGELFF. CDR3 DNA sequence: TGCGCCAGCAGCTACTCTAGCGCGGGGACCGGGGAGCTGTTTTTT.

The V and J genes are TRBV7-2 and TRBJ2-7; D call uncertain. This CDR3 comprises 13 residues. Trimming stripped 6 bases from V and 0 bases from J, with 9 bases between. Germline CDR1 reads SGHTA; CDR2 reads FQGNSA. CDR3 residues: CASRTPGSYEQYF. The CDR3 region has the DNA TGTGCCAGCAGAACGCCGGGCTCCTACGAGCAGTACTTC.

The V call is TRBV5-4, the J call TRBJ2-1; 9 bases match TRBD1. The CDR3 spans 15 residues. Germline assignment: CDR1 SGHNT and CDR2 YYREEE (reference sequence). V dropped 1 base and J dropped 4; count of bases not matched to a gene: 3. The CDR3 reads CASSLRQGGYNEQFF. The CDR3 DNA reads as TGTGCCAGCAGCTTGCGACAGGGGGGTTACAATGAGCAGTTCTTC.

The rearrangement joins TRBV4-2 to TRBJ2-7; TRBD2 aligns across 7 bases. V was clipped by 4 bases and J by 5 bases; unmatched bases: 11. Germline assignment: CDR1 LGHNA and CDR2 YNFKEQ. This CDR3 spans 15 amino acids. This CDR3 is CASSPVWEGRHEQYF. As DNA, the CDR3 is TGTGCCAGCAGCCCTGTGTGGGAGGGCCGGCACGAGCAGTACTTC.

The genes are TRBV6-1 and TRBJ2-3; D is perhaps TRBD1 (7 bases). Germline assignment: CDR1 MNHNS and CDR2 SASEGT. This CDR3 comprises 14 residues. The germline V and J ends were trimmed by 7 bases and 4 bases, with 15 bases remaining between them. The CDR3 reads CASNLQGRSDTQYF. The CDR3 nucleotides are TGTGCCAGCAACTTACAGGGGAGGTCAGATACGCAGTATTTT.

This chain uses TRBV29-1 with TRBJ2-5; D might be TRBD2 (6 bases). This CDR3 has 13 residues. Germline CDR1 is SQVTM and CDR2 is ANQGSEA. The V end was cut by 3 bases, the J end by 3 bases, with 11 bases between. This CDR3 is CSVDWLAKETQYF. The CDR3 region has the DNA TGCAGCGTTGATTGGCTAGCGAAAGAGACCCAGTACTTC.

The chain employs TRBV7-6 and TRBJ2-7; TRBD2 might be the D (5 bases). The CDR3 is 12 residues long. Looked up from germline, CDR1 is SGHVS and CDR2 is FNYEAQ. Between the trimmed V and J ends, which lost 0 bases and 5 bases, there was a span of 5 bases. CDR3 bases: TGTGCCAGCAGCTTAGCTAGCGACGAGCAGTACTTC. Translated: CASSLASDEQYF. Variable domain in full (rest from reference TRBV7-6 and TRBJ2-7): GAGVSQSPRYKVTKRGQDVALRCDPISGHVSLYWYRQALGQGPEFLTYFNYEAQQDKSGLPNDRFSAERPEGSISTLTIQRTEQRDSAMYRCASSLASDEQYFGPGTRLTVT.

The chain recombines TRBV18 with TRBJ1-2, with TRBD1 matching 8 bases. The CDR3 extends over 14 amino acids. Germline loops: CDR1 KGHSH, CDR2 LQKENI. The junction had 3 bases not matched to a gene; V was cut back by 3 bases and J by 3 bases. The CDR3 DNA sequence: TGTGCCAGCTCACCGGGACAGGCGGACTATGGCTACACCTTC. Encoded protein: CASSPGQADYGYTF.

The chain has TRBV14 and TRBJ2-7, with 10 bases that match TRBD2. The CDR3 has 14 residues. CDR1 and CDR2 from the germline V gene are SGHDN and FVKESK. V lost 8 bases to trimming and J lost 4 bases; unmatched junction nucleotides: 8. The CDR3 loop reads CASRRTSGDYEQYF. The CDR3 DNA is TGTGCCAGCCGGCGAACTAGCGGGGATTACGAGCAGTACTTC.

The chain combines TRBV28 with TRBJ1-1, with TRBD1 identical over 9 bases. Germline-derived CDR1 and CDR2 are MDHEN and SYDVKM. The trim removed 5 bases at V and 2 bases at J, leaving 9 bases unmatched. The CDR3 runs to 16 residues. Written as DNA, the CDR3 is TGTGCCAGCAGTGGCGCCGGGACAGGGCTCAACACTGAAGCTTTCTTT. Translation: CASSGAGTGLNTEAFF.

The rearrangement links TRBV10-3 to TRBJ2-3; 7 bases fit TRBD2. The CDR3 is 13 residues long. Germline CDR1 is ENHRY and CDR2 is SYGVKD. V was pared by 4 bases and J by 4 bases, with 2 bases of the junction left unmatched. The CDR3 loop is CAISGGRSDTQYF. The CDR3 DNA sequence: TGTGCCATCAGTGGCGGGAGATCAGATACGCAGTATTTT.

V usage is TRBV7-8 and J usage is TRBJ1-4, with D hard to call. CDR3 length: 14 amino acids. Trimming pared 5 bases from V and 8 bases from J, leaving 15 bases between. Germline CDR1 and CDR2: SGHVS and FQNEAQ. The CDR3 sequence: CASSTRVGREKLFF. CDR3 DNA: TGTGCCAGCAGCACCCGGGTCGGGAGGGAAAAACTGTTTTTT.

V and J are TRBV19 and TRBJ2-7, with TRBD2 as a possible D gene (7 bases). The CDR3 consists of 18 residues. Trimming took off 1 base at V and 3 bases at J, with 22 bases between the two ends. Germline-derived CDR1 and CDR2 are LNHDA and SQIVND (reference sequence). The CDR3 spells CASSIGLSRGASIYEQYF. CDR3 DNA: TGTGCCAGTAGTATAGGTCTATCACGGGGGGCGTCGATCTACGAGCAGTACTTC.

CDR3 in amino acids: CASSQGPGNYEQYF. CDR3 nucleotides: TGTGCCAGCAGCCAGGGTCCAGGGAACTACGAGCAGTACTTC. The chain links TRBV16 to TRBJ2-7, with D possibly TRBD1 on 5 matching bases. This CDR3 has 14 amino acids. The V gene's germline CDR1 is KGHSY and CDR2 FQNENV. The V end lost 3 bases, the J end lost 3 bases, and 12 bases lay between the germline ends.

This chain joins TRBV18 and TRBJ2-5; D is undetermined. The length of the CDR3 is 12 residues. Trimming shortened V by 0 bases and J by 4 bases, and 3 bases separated the two germline ends. Germline V gene sequence: CDR1 KGHSH, CDR2 LQKENI. CDR3 nucleotides: TGTGCCAGCTCACCACCCTCAGAGACCCAGTACTTC. This codes for CASSPPSETQYF.

The genes are TRBV19 and TRBJ2-1; D unresolved. Germline V lookup: CDR1 LNHDA, CDR2 SQIVND (reference sequence). This CDR3 has 13 residues. V was shortened by 4 bases and J by 9 bases, with 13 bases between the two germline ends. In DNA, the CDR3 is TGTGCCAGTAGTACAGCGAATCGGGTTGAGCAGTTCTTC. Translated, it gives CASSTANRVEQFF.

This clone was counted many times. The chain uses TRBV18 and TRBJ1-3, with unresolved D. The CDR3 runs to 14 residues. Germline V gene data show CDR1 as KGHSH and CDR2 as LQKENI. Trimming took off 0 bases at V and 3 bases at J, with 6 bases between the two ends. The CDR3 DNA is TGTGCCAGCTCACCACCGAGTGTTGGAAACACCATATATTTT. Translation: CASSPPSVGNTIYF.

This clone was seen a handful of times. Within the sample, other DNA sequences also encode this same CDR3. This chain uses TRBV4-3 with TRBJ2-3; 7 bases match TRBD2. With 3 bases clipped from V and 3 bases from J, the junction kept 6 bases outside the gene matches. Germline lookup yields CDR1 LGHNA and CDR2 YSLEER. The CDR3 has 15 amino acids. The CDR3 region is CASSHGGSATDTQYF. CDR3 DNA sequence: TGCGCCAGCAGCCACGGGGGGTCGGCGACAGATACGCAGTATTTT.

The chain recombines TRBV7-9 with TRBJ2-4; the D gene is possibly TRBD1 (6 bases). This CDR3 is built from 14 residues. Germline lookup yields CDR1 SEHNR and CDR2 FQNEAQ (reference sequence). V was cut by 2 bases and J by 5 bases, with 10 bases left in between. CDR3 in DNA: TGTGCCAGCAGCTTATCAGGGGCCGAAAACATTCAGTACTTC. Its protein product is CASSLSGAENIQYF.

The gene calls are TRBV5-6 and TRBJ2-7, with TRBD1 matching 10 bases. The CDR3 sequence is 19 residues long. Trimming cost V 3 bases and J 0 bases; bases outside gene matches: 15. Per germline, CDR1 SGHDT and CDR2 YYEEEE. Here the CDR3 DNA reads TGTGCCAGCAGCTGGGGGCGGGACAGGGGAACTTTGAGCTCCTACGAGCAGTACTTC. Amino acids: CASSWGRDRGTLSSYEQYF.